This TCR beta chain was recorded in a study of shared clonotypes between healthy human individuals (dated by TCRdb to the early 2020s). A note on the overall study: The cohort included three men and a couple of women between 18 and 49 years of age. For each donor, three plates each were used for CD4 naive and CD4 memory, two plates were used for CD8 naive, and one plate was used for CD8 memory. Libraries were prepared and TCR repertoires were sequenced by different laboratories using diverse techniques, in order to increase sequencing depth and limit assay-specific biases. Between about 0.85 and 9.5 billion PBMCs per donor were obtained by leukapheresis. To estimate repertoire size and how much clonotype sharing occurs between individuals, the study deeply sequenced the blood TCR repertoires of five healthy adults.

On this clone: The antigen this receptor binds is unknown. The record has no base qualities; no much larger clone is one base away.

Looking up the germline V gene (reference sequence) yields CDR1 SEHNR and CDR2 FQNEAQ. From its cysteine to its phenylalanine, the CDR3 spans 16 amino acids. Solely the CDR3 DNA is kept, with 48 bases framed from the first base. Trimming takes 3 bases off V and 5 bases off J; junction bases not matched to a gene: 10. The research as a whole found: Rarefaction of sorted-subset datasets indicated incomplete sequencing despite the large sequencing depth. Sampling was restricted to blood, and TCR repertoires in tissue are likely to differ from TCR repertoires in blood. The genetic and exposure-history diversity represented was limited by the small number of donors. Naive subsets generally had larger estimated clonotype richness than memory subsets. Higher generation probabilities were observed for clonotypes shared by all four sorted-subset donors than for non-shared clonotypes. Sharing across a handful of donors was observed for about 5% of naive CD4, 3% to 3.5% of naive CD8, around 2.5% of memory CD4, and about 0.39% of memory CD8 clonotypes. Based on pairwise subsampling, the degree of clonotype sharing among donors was expected to be affected by sequencing depth.

The donors were healthy, HIV-negative adults with no recently reported acute infections or vaccinations. Every donor was a Caucasian adult living in Nashville, Tennessee, USA. CD4+ T cells were enriched by magnetic negative selection, after which naive cells were positively selected on CD45RA and the negative fraction was taken as the memory subset. Blood was collected by leukapheresis, and PBMCs were isolated by Ficoll-Histopaque density gradient centrifugation and then cryopreserved in liquid nitrogen vapor phase. Purity and quantity of every magnetically sorted T cell population were checked by analytical flow cytometry. Each sorted fraction had its genomic DNA isolated and then quantified by UV absorbance on a Nanodrop 2000c. Using the deep immunoSEQ assay, multiplex PCR amplified TCR CDR3 regions from genomic DNA. For each cell subset, the extracted genomic DNA was distributed evenly across all wells of several immunoSEQ 96-well plates, and each plate served as one replicate. For sorted subsets, roughly 0.2 ug genomic DNA, equal to 25,000 to 35,000 T cell genomes, was loaded into each replicate PCR. The purified libraries were quantified using a Qubit 3.0 fluorometer, sized with a Bioanalyzer 2100, and then quantified again using the KAPA Library Quantification kit. Every immunoSEQ 96-well plate was sequenced on a dedicated single-read 150-cycle Illumina NextSeq 550 flow cell. As for the authors' bioinformatics: Because only junctional sequences without quality scores were contained in the immunoSEQ output, filtering matching that applied to full-length reads could not be performed. Sequences were annotated with PyIR, a Python wrapper for IgBLAST v1.9, and V/J genes and CDR3 were assigned using IMGT germline references. Reads with weak V/J assignments (E-value above 1e-6), missing CDR3, stop codons, out-of-frame junctions, or ambiguous translated residues were removed. V3J clonotypes were defined by identical inferred V gene, J gene, and CDR3 amino acid sequence. Percentage overlap between repertoires was calculated by dividing the number of shared unique clonotypes by the size of the smaller repertoire. Three approaches were used to assess repertoire richness: RTK rarefaction, the Chao1 estimator, and Recon v2.1 estimates of unobserved clonotypes. For all TCRbeta clonotypes obtained by the gDNA method from a handful of donors, generation probabilities were computed with OLGA. TCRdb re-hosts the immuneACCESS table, in-frame sequences only. Its copies lack some clones; in the studies checked, an unresolved V gene accounts for under half of them, and the cause for the rest is not known. V and J calls and clone size follow that table, whereas D and trimming were derived from the DNA. This sample is represented by about 2 million clones; about 95% of them were singletons. 0.13% of the sample comes from the top ten.

The sample consisted of naive CD4+ T cells sorted from blood. The cell subset or site label, read with the paper, signifies: CD45RA+ positively selected. The sequence derives from a man aged 18 to 29 in good health. The chain joins TRBV7-9 to TRBJ1-1; 9 junctional bases match TRBD1. Here is the DNA: TGTGCCAGCAGCTTGCTACCGGGACAGGGAAGAACTGAAGCTTTCTTT. Its protein reads: CASSLLPGQGRTEAFF.